This T cell receptor beta chain stems from a study of blood T cells in healthy people across ages. This clonotype was detected many times. Together with a sample-barcoded 5' primer, a J-beta primer mix was included in a second PCR lasting roughly 6 to 12 cycles. TCRdb reprocessed the 5' RACE reads via MiXCR and lists one record per CDR3 protein. The profile shows about 650,000 distinct CDR3 sequences, 52% of them singletons. This CDR3 has 14 amino acids. V was cut by 0 bases and J by 6 bases, with 10 bases left in between. From germline, CDR1 is SEHNR and CDR2 FQNEAQ (reference sequence). This chain links TRBV7-9 with TRBJ2-3; D is possibly TRBD2 (5 bases). The TCR was taken from a woman older than 75 in good health. Sequencing was performed on blood. CDR3 loop: CASSLAGVRDTQYF. CDR3 DNA: TGTGCCAGCAGCTTAGCGGGAGTTCGGGATACGCAGTATTTT.